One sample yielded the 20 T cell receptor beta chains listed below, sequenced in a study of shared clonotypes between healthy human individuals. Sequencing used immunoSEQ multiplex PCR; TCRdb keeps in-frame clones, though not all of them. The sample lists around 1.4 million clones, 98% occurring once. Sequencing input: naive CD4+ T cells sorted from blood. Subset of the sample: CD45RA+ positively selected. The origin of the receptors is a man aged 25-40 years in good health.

The CDR3 DNA reads TGTGCCAGCAGCTTCGACGGACCTGCGAGGAATGAAAAACTGTTTTTT. Residues: CASSFDGPARNEKLFF. V and J are TRBV7-2 and TRBJ1-4; D gene unclear. V lost 3 bases and J lost 5, with 16 bases in between. CDR3 length equals 16 residues. From germline, CDR1 is SGHTA and CDR2 FQGNSA. The whole variable domain, filled in from reference TRBV7-2 and TRBJ1-4, reads GAGVSQSPSNKVTEKGKDVELRCDPISGHTALYWYRQSLGQGLEFLIYFQGNSAPDKSGLPSDRFSAERTGGSVSTLTIQRTQQEDSAVYLCASSFDGPARNEKLFFGSGTQLSVL.

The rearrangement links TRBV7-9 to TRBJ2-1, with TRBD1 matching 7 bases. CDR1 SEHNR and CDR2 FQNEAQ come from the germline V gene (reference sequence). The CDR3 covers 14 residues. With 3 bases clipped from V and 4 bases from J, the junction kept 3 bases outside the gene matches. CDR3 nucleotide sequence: TGTGCCAGCAGCTTTCAGGGGGATTACAATGAGCAGTTCTTC. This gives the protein CASSFQGDYNEQFF.

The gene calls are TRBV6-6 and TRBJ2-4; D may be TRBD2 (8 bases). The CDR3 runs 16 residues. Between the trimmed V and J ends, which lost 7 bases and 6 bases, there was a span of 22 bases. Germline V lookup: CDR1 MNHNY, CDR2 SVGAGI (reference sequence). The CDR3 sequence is CASTQTRGAGGNIQYF. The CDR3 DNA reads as TGTGCCAGCACCCAGACCAGGGGGGCGGGGGGAAACATTCAGTACTTC.

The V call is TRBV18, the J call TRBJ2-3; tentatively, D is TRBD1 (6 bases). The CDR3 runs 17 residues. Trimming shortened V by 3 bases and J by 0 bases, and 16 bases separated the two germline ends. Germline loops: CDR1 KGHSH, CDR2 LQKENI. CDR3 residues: CASSPFPGQGSTDTQYF. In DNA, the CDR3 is TGTGCCAGCTCACCGTTCCCCGGGCAGGGGAGCACAGATACGCAGTATTTT.

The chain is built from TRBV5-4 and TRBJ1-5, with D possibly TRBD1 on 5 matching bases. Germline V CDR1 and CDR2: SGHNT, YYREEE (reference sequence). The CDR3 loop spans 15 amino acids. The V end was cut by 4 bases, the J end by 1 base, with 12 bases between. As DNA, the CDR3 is TGTGCCAGCAGCGCTGGGGGGGGGAGCAATCAGCCCCAGCATTTT. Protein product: CASSAGGGSNQPQHF.

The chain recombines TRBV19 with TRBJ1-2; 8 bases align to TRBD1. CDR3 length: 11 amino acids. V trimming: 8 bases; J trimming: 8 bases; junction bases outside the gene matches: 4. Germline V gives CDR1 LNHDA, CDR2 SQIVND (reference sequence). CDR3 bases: TGTGCCAGTGGACAGGGATTCGGCTACACCTTC. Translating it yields CASGQGFGYTF. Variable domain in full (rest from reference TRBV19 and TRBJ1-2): DGGITQSPKYLFRKEGQNVTLSCEQNLNHDAMYWYRQDPGQGLRLIYYSQIVNDFQKGDIAEGYSVSREKKESFPLTVTSAQKNPTAFYLCASGQGFGYTFGSGTRLTVV.

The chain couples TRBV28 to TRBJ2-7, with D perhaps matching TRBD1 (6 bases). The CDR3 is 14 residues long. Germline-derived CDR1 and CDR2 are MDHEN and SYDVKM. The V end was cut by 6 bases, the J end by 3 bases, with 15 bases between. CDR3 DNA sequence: TGTGCCAGCAGGGCGACAGGCAGAGGCTACGAGCAGTACTTC. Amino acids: CASRATGRGYEQYF.

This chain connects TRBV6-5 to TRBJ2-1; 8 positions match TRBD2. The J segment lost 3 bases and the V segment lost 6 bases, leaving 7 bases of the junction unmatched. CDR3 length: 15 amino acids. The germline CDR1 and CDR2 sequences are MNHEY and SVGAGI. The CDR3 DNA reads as TGTGCCAGCAGCCTTACTAGCGGATACTACAATGAGCAGTTCTTC. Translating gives CASSLTSGYYNEQFF.

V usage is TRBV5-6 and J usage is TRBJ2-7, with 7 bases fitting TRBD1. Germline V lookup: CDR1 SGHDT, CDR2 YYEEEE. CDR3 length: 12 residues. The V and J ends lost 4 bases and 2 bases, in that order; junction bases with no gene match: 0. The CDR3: CASSQGAYEQYF. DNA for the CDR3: TGTGCCAGCAGCCAGGGGGCCTACGAGCAGTACTTC.

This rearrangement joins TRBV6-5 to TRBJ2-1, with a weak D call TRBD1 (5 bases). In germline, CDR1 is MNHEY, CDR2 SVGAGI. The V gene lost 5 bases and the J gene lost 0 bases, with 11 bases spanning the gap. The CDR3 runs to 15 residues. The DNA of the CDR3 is TGTGCCAGCAGTCTGAAGGGGCTCTCCTACAATGAGCAGTTCTTC. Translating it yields CASSLKGLSYNEQFF.

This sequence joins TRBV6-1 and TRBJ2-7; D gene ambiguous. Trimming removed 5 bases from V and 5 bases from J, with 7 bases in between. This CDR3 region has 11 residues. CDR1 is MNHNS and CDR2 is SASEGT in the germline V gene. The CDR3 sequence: CASSPSHEQYF. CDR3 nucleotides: TGTGCCAGCAGTCCTTCCCACGAGCAGTACTTC.

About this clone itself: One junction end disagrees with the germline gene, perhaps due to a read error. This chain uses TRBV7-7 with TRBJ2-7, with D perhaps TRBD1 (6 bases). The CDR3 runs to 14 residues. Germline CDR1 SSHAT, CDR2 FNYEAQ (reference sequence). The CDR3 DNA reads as TGTGCTAGCAGCGACTCCGGGACACCTAACGAGCAGTACTTC. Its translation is CASSDSGTPNEQYF.

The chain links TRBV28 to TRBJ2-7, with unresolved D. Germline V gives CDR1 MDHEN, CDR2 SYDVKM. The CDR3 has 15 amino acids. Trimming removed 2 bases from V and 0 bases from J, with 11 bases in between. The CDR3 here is CASSLVGSSSYEQYF. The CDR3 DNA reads TGTGCCAGCAGTTTAGTAGGCAGTTCCTCCTACGAGCAGTACTTC.

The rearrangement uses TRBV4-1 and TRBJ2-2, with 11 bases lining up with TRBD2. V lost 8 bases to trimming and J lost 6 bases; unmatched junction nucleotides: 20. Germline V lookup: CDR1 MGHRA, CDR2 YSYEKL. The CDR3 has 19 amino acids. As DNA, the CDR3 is TGCGCCAGCGGGGTCTTAGCGGGAGGGCTGGGTTCCCGGTCCGGGGAGCTGTTTTTT. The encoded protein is CASGVLAGGLGSRSGELFF.

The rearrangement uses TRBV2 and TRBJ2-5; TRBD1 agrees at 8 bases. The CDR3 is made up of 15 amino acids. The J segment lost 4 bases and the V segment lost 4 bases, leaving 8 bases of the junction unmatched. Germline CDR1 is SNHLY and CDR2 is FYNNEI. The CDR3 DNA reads TGTGCCAGCAGTGGGACAGGGAGATCGGCAGAGACCCAGTACTTC. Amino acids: CASSGTGRSAETQYF.

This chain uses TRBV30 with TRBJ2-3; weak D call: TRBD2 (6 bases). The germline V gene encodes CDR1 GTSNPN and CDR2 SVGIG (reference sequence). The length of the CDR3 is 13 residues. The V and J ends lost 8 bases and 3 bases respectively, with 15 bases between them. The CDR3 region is CALGLGGTDTQYF. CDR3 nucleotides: TGTGCCCTGGGACTTGGTGGAACAGATACGCAGTATTTT.

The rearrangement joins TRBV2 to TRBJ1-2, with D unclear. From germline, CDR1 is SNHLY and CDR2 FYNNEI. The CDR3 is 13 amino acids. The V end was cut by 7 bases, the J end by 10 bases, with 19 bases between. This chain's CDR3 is CASMRQAPSDYTF. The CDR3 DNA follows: TGTGCCAGCATGAGGCAGGCTCCGTCGGACTACACCTTC.

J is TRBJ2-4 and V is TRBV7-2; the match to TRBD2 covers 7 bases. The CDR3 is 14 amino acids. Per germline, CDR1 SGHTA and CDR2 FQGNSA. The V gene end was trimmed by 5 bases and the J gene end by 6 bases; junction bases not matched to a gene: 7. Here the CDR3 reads CASSPGGRANIQYF. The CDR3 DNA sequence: TGTGCCAGCAGCCCCGGTGGGAGGGCAAACATTCAGTACTTC.

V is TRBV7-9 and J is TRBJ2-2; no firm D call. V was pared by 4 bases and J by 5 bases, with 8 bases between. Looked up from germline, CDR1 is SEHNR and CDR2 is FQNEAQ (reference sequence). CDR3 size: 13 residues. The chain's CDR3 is CASSSRVTGELFF. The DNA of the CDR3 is TGTGCCAGCAGCTCAAGGGTAACCGGGGAGCTGTTTTTT.

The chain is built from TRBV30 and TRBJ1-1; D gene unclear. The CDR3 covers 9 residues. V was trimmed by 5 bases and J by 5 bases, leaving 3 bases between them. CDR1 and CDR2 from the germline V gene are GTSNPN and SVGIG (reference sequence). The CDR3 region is CAWLTEAFF. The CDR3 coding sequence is TGTGCCTGGTTGACTGAAGCTTTCTTT.